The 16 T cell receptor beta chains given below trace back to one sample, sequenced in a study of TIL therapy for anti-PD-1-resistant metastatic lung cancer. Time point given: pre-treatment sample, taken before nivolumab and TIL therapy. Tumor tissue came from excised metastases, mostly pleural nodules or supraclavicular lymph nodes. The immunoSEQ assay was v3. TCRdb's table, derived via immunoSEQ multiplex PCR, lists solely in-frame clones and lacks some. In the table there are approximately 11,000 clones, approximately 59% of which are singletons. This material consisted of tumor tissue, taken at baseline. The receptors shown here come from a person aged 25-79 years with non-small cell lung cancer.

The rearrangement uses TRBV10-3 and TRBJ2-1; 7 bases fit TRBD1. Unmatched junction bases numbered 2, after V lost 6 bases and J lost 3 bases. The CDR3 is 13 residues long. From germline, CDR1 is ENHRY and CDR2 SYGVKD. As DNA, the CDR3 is TGTGCCATCAGCACAGGGGACTACAATGAGCAGTTCTTC. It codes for CAISTGDYNEQFF.

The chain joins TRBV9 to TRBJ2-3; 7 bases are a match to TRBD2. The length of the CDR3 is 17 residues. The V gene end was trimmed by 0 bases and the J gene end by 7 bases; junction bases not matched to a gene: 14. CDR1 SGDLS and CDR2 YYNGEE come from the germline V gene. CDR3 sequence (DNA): TGTGCCAGCAGCGTAGGGGTTTGGACTAGTCTAAAACATACGCAGTATTTT. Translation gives CASSVGVWTSLKHTQYF.

The CDR3 DNA reads TGTGCCATCACCCAGGGCGGGGGGGCAGATACGCAGTATTTT. Amino acid sequence: CAITQGGGADTQYF. The chain recombines TRBV10-3 with TRBJ2-3, with 9 bases identical to TRBD2. From germline, CDR1 is ENHRY and CDR2 SYGVKD. This CDR3 is built from 14 residues. V lost 7 bases and J lost 4; bases outside the gene matches: 6.

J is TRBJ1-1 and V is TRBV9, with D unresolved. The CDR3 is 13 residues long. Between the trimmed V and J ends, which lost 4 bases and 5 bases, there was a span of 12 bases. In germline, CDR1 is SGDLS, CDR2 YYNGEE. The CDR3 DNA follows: TGTGCCAGCAGCCCCGACGGGCTGACTGAAGCTTTCTTT. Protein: CASSPDGLTEAFF.

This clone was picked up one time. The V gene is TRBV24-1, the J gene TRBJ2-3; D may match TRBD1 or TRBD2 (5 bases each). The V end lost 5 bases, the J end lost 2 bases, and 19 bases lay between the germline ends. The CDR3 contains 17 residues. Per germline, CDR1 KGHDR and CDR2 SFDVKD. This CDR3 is CATSAGAKGSATDTQYF. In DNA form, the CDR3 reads TGTGCCACCAGTGCCGGGGCAAAGGGGTCGGCCACAGATACGCAGTATTTT.

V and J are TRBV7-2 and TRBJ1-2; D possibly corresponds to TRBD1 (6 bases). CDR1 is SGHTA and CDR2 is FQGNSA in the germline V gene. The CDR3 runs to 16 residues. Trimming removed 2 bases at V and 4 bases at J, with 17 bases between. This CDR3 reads CASSLTPGQTVYGYTF. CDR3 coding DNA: TGTGCCAGCAGCTTAACCCCGGGACAAACGGTCTATGGCTACACCTTC.

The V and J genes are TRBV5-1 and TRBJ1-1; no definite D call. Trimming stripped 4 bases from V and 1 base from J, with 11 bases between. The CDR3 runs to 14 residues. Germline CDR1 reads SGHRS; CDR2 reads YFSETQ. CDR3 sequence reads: CASSAGPQNTEAFF. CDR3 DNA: TGCGCCAGCAGCGCCGGACCACAGAACACTGAAGCTTTCTTT.

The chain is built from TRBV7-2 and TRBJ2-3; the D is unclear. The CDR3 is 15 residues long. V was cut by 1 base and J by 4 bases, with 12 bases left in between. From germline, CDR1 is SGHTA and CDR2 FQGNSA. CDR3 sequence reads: CASSLGPGLPDTQYF. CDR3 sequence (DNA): TGTGCCAGCAGCTTAGGCCCGGGCTTGCCAGATACGCAGTATTTT. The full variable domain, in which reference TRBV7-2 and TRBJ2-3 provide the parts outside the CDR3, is GAGVSQSPSNKVTEKGKDVELRCDPISGHTALYWYRQSLGQGLEFLIYFQGNSAPDKSGLPSDRFSAERTGGSVSTLTIQRTQQEDSAVYLCASSLGPGLPDTQYFGPGTRLTVL.

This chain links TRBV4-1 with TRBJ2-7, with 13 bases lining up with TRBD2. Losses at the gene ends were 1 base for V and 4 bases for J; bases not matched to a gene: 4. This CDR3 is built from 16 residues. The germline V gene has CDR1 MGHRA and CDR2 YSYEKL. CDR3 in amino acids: CASSQGTSGSMYEQYF. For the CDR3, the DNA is TGCGCCAGCAGCCAAGGGACTAGCGGGAGTATGTACGAGCAGTACTTC.

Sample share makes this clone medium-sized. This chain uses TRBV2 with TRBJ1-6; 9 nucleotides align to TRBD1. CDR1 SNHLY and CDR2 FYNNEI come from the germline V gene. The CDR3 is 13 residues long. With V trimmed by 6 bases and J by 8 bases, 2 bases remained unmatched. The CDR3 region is CASSDRGDSPLHF. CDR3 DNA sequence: TGTGCCAGCAGCGACAGGGGGGATTCACCCCTCCACTTT.

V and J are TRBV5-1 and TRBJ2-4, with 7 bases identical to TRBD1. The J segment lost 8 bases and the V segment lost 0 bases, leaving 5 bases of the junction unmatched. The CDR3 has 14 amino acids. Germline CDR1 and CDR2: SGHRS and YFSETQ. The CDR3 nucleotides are TGCGCCAGCAGCTTGGAGGGGACAGTAGACATTCAGTACTTC. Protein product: CASSLEGTVDIQYF.

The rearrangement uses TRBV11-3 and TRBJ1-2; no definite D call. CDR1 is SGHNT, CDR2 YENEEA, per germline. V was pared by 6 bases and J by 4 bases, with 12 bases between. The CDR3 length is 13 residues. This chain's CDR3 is CASRPGCTYGYTF. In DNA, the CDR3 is TGTGCCAGCAGGCCGGGGTGCACCTATGGCTACACCTTC.

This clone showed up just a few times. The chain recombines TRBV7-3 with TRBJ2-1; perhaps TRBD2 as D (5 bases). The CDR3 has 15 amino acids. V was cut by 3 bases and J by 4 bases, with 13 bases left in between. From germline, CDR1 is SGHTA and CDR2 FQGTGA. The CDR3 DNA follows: TGTGCCAGCAGCTTCATTGGGAGTGCTTACAATGAGCAGTTCTTC. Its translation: CASSFIGSAYNEQFF.

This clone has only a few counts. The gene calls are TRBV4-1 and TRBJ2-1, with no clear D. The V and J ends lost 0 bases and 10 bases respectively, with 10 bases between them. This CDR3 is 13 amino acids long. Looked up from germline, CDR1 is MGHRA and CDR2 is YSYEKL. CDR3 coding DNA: TGCGCCAGCAGCCAAGATCCTTTGGGGGAGCAGTTCTTC. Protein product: CASSQDPLGEQFF.

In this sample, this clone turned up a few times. CDR3 sequence: CASRDIGVSGELFF. DNA of the CDR3: TGTGCCAGCAGGGACATCGGAGTGTCCGGGGAGCTGTTTTTT. The genes are TRBV6-5 and TRBJ2-2; weak D call: TRBD1 (5 bases). The CDR3 covers 14 residues. V lost 6 bases to trimming and J lost 6 bases, with 14 bases between them. Germline V gene data show CDR1 as MNHEY and CDR2 as SVGAGI.

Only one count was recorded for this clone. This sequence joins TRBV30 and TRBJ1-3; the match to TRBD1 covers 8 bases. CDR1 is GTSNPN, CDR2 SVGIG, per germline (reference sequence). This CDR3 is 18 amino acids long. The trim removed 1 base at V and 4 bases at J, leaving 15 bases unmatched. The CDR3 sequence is CAWSAFTGTGTPGNTIYF. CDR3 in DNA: TGTGCCTGGAGTGCCTTCACCGGGACAGGAACGCCGGGAAACACCATATATTTT.